One sample yielded the 7 T cell receptor beta chains listed below, sequenced in a study of CD8+CD57+ T cells in acquired aplastic anemia. The template used for profiling TCR beta VDJ and CDR3 was genomic DNA. TCRdb independently ran MiXCR on the reads; one entry per CDR3 protein. The sample holds about 210,000 distinct CDR3 sequences, under 65% seen once. Sequencing was performed on sorted CD4+, CD8+, or CD8+CD57+ T cells (not recorded which) from PBMCs. The source of these receptors is a human donor in good health.

This clonotype was counted many times. The CDR3 sequence: CASSLGRSSGIYEQYF. The DNA for the CDR3 is TGTGCCAGCAGCTTAGGGCGGTCTAGCGGCATCTACGAGCAGTACTTC. The rearrangement joins TRBV7-8 to TRBJ2-7, with TRBD2 matching 7 bases. Germline values: CDR1 SGHVS, CDR2 FQNEAQ. The CDR3 extends over 16 amino acids. V shed 1 base, J shed 3 bases, and the junction held 9 bases outside the gene matches. Complete variable domain (other parts from reference TRBV7-8 and TRBJ2-7): GAGVSQSPRYKVAKRGQDVALRCDPISGHVSLFWYQQALGQGPEFLTYFQNEAQLDKSGLPSDRFFAERPEGSVSTLKIQRTQQEDSAVYLCASSLGRSSGIYEQYFGPGTRLTVT.

This clonotype was recorded only once. V usage is TRBV29-1 and J usage is TRBJ2-5, with D perhaps TRBD1 or TRBD2 (5 bases each). The CDR3 consists of 15 residues. In germline, CDR1 is SQVTM, CDR2 ANQGSEA. V lost 4 bases to trimming and J lost 5 bases, with 20 bases between them. The CDR3 DNA follows: TGCAGCGTTGGAGAAGGTATCGGGGCCGGGGAGACCCAGTACTTC. Translated, it gives CSVGEGIGAGETQYF.

The chain employs TRBV9 and TRBJ2-7, with 7 bases that match TRBD1. After removal of 5 bases from V and 5 bases from J, the junction contained 7 bases not matched to a gene. There are 13 residues in the CDR3. Germline CDR1 reads SGDLS; CDR2 reads YYNGEE. CDR3 amino acids: CASRDRNFNEQYF. CDR3 DNA sequence: TGTGCCAGCAGGGACAGGAACTTCAACGAGCAGTACTTC.

The sample holds many counts of this clonotype. This rearrangement joins TRBV6-2 or TRBV6-3 to TRBJ2-7; either TRBD1 or TRBD2 may fit D (5 bases each). V lost 0 bases to trimming and J lost 5 bases, with 14 bases between them. CDR3 length: 15 amino acids. Per germline, CDR1 MNHEY and CDR2 SVGEGT. The CDR3 protein is CASSYSMGVVHEQYF. The CDR3 nucleotides read TGTGCCAGCAGTTACTCGATGGGGGTTGTTCACGAGCAGTACTTC.

The rearrangement uses TRBV20-1 and TRBJ1-2; D is possibly TRBD1 (5 bases). This CDR3 has 14 residues. V lost 5 bases and J lost 3, with 16 bases in between. In germline, CDR1 is DFQATT, CDR2 SNEGSKA (reference sequence). CDR3 sequence: CSARLGGGDYGYTF. The CDR3 nucleotides read TGCAGTGCTCGTCTTGGCGGGGGTGACTATGGCTACACCTTC.

V and J are TRBV9 and TRBJ2-3; a weak D match, TRBD1 (6 bases). The CDR3 is 13 amino acids. Trimming pared 1 base from V and 11 bases from J, leaving 14 bases between. Per the germline V gene, CDR1 is SGDLS and CDR2 is YYNGEE. CDR3 region: CASSVTGTGEQYF. For the CDR3, the DNA is TGTGCCAGCAGCGTAACAGGGACCGGGGAGCAGTATTTT. Filled out from reference TRBV9 and TRBJ2-3, the complete variable domain reads DSGVTQTPKHLITATGQRVTLRCSPRSGDLSVYWYQQSLDQGLQFLIQYYNGEERAKGNILERFSAQQFPDLHSELNLSSLELGDSALYFCASSVTGTGEQYFGPGTRLTVL.

This clonotype was seen repeatedly, ten times or more. CDR3 bases: TGTGCCAGCACCCCCGGGGAGGGGGTTCACTACGAGCAGTACTTC. It specifies CASTPGEGVHYEQYF. The V and J genes are TRBV7-8 and TRBJ2-7; tentatively, D is TRBD2 (7 bases). Germline assignment: CDR1 SGHVS and CDR2 FQNEAQ. V lost 7 bases and J 3 bases, leaving 19 bases between the germline ends. The CDR3 has 15 amino acids. Filled out from reference TRBV7-8 and TRBJ2-7, the complete variable domain reads GAGVSQSPRYKVAKRGQDVALRCDPISGHVSLFWYQQALGQGPEFLTYFQNEAQLDKSGLPSDRFFAERPEGSVSTLKIQRTQQEDSAVYLCASTPGEGVHYEQYFGPGTRLTVT.